Below, 22 T cell receptor beta chains from the same sample are listed, as sequenced in a study of cytomegalovirus exposure and HLA in healthy donors. The PCR used 60 Vbeta and 13 Jbeta primers. Repertoires were generated with immunoSEQ multiplex PCR, while TCRdb's copy carries only in-frame clones and drops some. The table includes about 150,000 clones, under 70% detected once. The specimen sequenced was PBMCs. These receptors were collected from a man younger than 45 in good health and CMV-seropositive.

The V and J genes are TRBV5-1 and TRBJ1-2; D possibly corresponds to TRBD1 (5 bases). The CDR3 runs 15 residues. Germline CDR1 is SGHRS and CDR2 is YFSETQ. V gave up 4 bases and J gave up 4 bases, with 17 bases separating them. The CDR3 DNA follows: TGCGCCAGCAGCCCCGAGGGACTCGACCTCTATGGCTACACCTTC. It specifies CASSPEGLDLYGYTF.

J is TRBJ1-1 and V is TRBV10-3, with D uncertain. From germline, CDR1 is ENHRY and CDR2 SYGVKD. The CDR3 totals 12 residues. The V and J ends lost 3 bases and 2 bases respectively, with 4 bases between them. The CDR3 coding sequence is TGTGCCATCAGTGACGTAAACACTGAAGCTTTCTTT. It codes for CAISDVNTEAFF.

This clone came up once. The chain uses TRBV15 and TRBJ2-5; weak D call: TRBD2 (5 bases). V lost 7 bases and J lost 5, with 14 bases in between. The CDR3 runs to 13 residues. CDR1 and CDR2 (germline): LNHNV, YYDKDF (reference sequence). CDR3 sequence (DNA): TGTGCCACCAATGAGGGCCCGTGGGAGACCCAGTACTTC. Protein: CATNEGPWETQYF.

The chain joins TRBV19 to TRBJ1-1; D unresolved. Trimming left V 1 base short and J 1 base short, with 7 bases between. The CDR3 contains 14 residues. The germline CDR1 and CDR2 sequences are LNHDA and SQIVND (reference sequence). This CDR3 reads CASSIGQANTEAFF. CDR3 DNA: TGTGCCAGTAGTATAGGCCAGGCGAACACTGAAGCTTTCTTT.

The chain uses TRBV7-9 and TRBJ2-1; 14 positions agree with TRBD2. The CDR3 spans 17 residues. The germline V gene has CDR1 SEHNR and CDR2 FQNEAQ (reference sequence). J lost 1 base, V lost 5 bases, and 4 bases had no gene match. CDR3 DNA sequence: TGTGCCAGCAGCCGACTAGCGGGAGGGCCTTCCTACAATGAGCAGTTCTTC. Translation: CASSRLAGGPSYNEQFF. The variable domain in full, with the rest retrieved from reference TRBV7-9 and TRBJ2-1, is DTGVSQNPRHKITKRGQNVTFRCDPISEHNRLYWYRQTLGQGPEFLTYFQNEAQLEKSRLLSDRFSAERPKGSFSTLEIQRTEQGDSAMYLCASSRLAGGPSYNEQFFGPGTRLTVL.

This chain uses TRBV7-9 with TRBJ2-7; tentatively, D is TRBD2 (6 bases). V gave up 2 bases and J gave up 4 bases, with 21 bases separating them. Germline CDR1 and CDR2: SEHNR and FQNEAQ (reference sequence). This CDR3 spans 17 amino acids. Written as DNA, the CDR3 is TGTGCCAGCAGCTTATGGAGGGTTGAGGCTTTGGCGTACGAGCAGTACTTC. It codes for CASSLWRVEALAYEQYF. Using reference TRBV7-9 and TRBJ2-7 for the parts outside the CDR3, the full variable domain is DTGVSQNPRHKITKRGQNVTFRCDPISEHNRLYWYRQTLGQGPEFLTYFQNEAQLEKSRLLSDRFSAERPKGSFSTLEIQRTEQGDSAMYLCASSLWRVEALAYEQYFGPGTRLTVT.

The chain couples TRBV7-9 to TRBJ1-1, with D possibly being TRBD1 (5 bases). The CDR3 totals 13 residues. Per the germline V gene, CDR1 is SEHNR and CDR2 is FQNEAQ (reference sequence). V lost 4 bases and J 1 base, leaving 7 bases between the germline ends. The chain's CDR3 is CASSSTGNTEAFF. The DNA for the CDR3 is TGTGCCAGCAGCTCCACAGGGAACACTGAAGCTTTCTTT.

V is TRBV7-9 and J is TRBJ2-7; 13 bases match TRBD2. CDR1 is SEHNR, CDR2 FQNEAQ, per germline (reference sequence). J lost 3 bases, V lost 4 bases, and 3 bases had no gene match. The CDR3 is 15 amino acids. CDR3 region: CASSSWTSGSYEQYF. The CDR3 DNA follows: TGTGCCAGCAGCTCTTGGACTAGCGGGAGCTACGAGCAGTACTTC.

The rearrangement links TRBV19 to TRBJ2-1; 10 bases are a match to TRBD2. CDR1 and CDR2 from the germline V gene are LNHDA and SQIVND (reference sequence). This CDR3 contains 14 residues. The V gene end was trimmed by 7 bases and the J gene end by 9 bases; junction bases not matched to a gene: 9. In nucleotides, the CDR3 is TGTGCCAGTATCGGAACTAGCGGGAACCGTGAGCAGTTCTTC. Amino acids: CASIGTSGNREQFF.

The chain employs TRBV27 and TRBJ2-7; D not certain. CDR1 is MNHEY and CDR2 is SMNVEV in the germline V gene (reference sequence). The V gene lost 3 bases and the J gene lost 1 base, with 7 bases spanning the gap. The CDR3 has 13 residues. The CDR3, as DNA: TGTGCCAGCAGTTTCGGCGGATCCTACGAGCAGTACTTC. As protein: CASSFGGSYEQYF.

J is TRBJ2-5 and V is TRBV9, with 7 bases lining up with TRBD2. V lost 3 bases and J lost 3; bases outside the gene matches: 14. In germline, CDR1 is SGDLS, CDR2 YYNGEE. The CDR3 extends over 17 amino acids. DNA for the CDR3: TGTGCCAGCAGCGCACCAACTAGCGTGGGTTTGGAAGAGACCCAGTACTTC. Amino acid sequence: CASSAPTSVGLEETQYF.

This clone was seen a handful of times. V gene TRBV27 combines with J gene TRBJ2-7, with 7 bases that match TRBD2. This CDR3 has 17 amino acids. Germline-derived CDR1 and CDR2 are MNHEY and SMNVEV (reference sequence). V shed 10 bases and J 0 bases; nucleotides not matched to a gene: 18. The CDR3 loop is CAKVKNTGRGSSYEQYF. In DNA, the CDR3 is TGTGCCAAAGTAAAGAATACGGGGCGGGGGTCCTCCTACGAGCAGTACTTC.

Only one count was recorded for this clone. This sequence joins TRBV5-1 and TRBJ1-5; a weak D match, TRBD1 (6 bases). Per germline, CDR1 SGHRS and CDR2 YFSETQ. The CDR3 consists of 14 residues. Trimming took off 5 bases at V and 4 bases at J, with 13 bases between the two ends. The CDR3 bases are TGCGCCAGCAGTCCCGGGACACCAAATCAGCCCCAGCATTTT. It translates to CASSPGTPNQPQHF.

The chain has TRBV5-8 and TRBJ1-3, with D uncertain. V was shortened by 2 bases and J by 0 bases, with 9 bases between the two germline ends. CDR1 SGHTS and CDR2 YDEGEE come from the germline V gene. The length of the CDR3 is 15 residues. The CDR3 protein is CASSFSSLSGNTIYF. CDR3 sequence (DNA): TGTGCCAGCAGCTTCAGTAGCCTCTCTGGAAACACCATATATTTT.

This clone was counted between two and nine times. This chain joins TRBV27 and TRBJ2-7, with unresolved D. This CDR3 spans 16 amino acids. Germline CDR1 and CDR2: MNHEY and SMNVEV (reference sequence). V was cut by 4 bases and J by 3 bases, with 19 bases left in between. CDR3 sequence reads: CASSSPPESANYEQYF. CDR3 DNA: TGTGCCAGCAGTTCCCCGCCCGAGTCCGCCAACTACGAGCAGTACTTC.

Only one count was recorded for this clone. The chain combines TRBV7-9 with TRBJ2-7; 11 nucleotides match TRBD2. V lost 0 bases, J lost 1 base, and 5 bases stayed unmatched. The CDR3 loop spans 17 amino acids. Germline V gene sequence: CDR1 SEHNR, CDR2 FQNEAQ (reference sequence). Here the CDR3 DNA reads TGTGCCAGCAGCTTAGCACTAGCGGGAGCCTCGTCCTACGAGCAGTACTTC. Residues: CASSLALAGASSYEQYF.

The rearrangement uses TRBV9 and TRBJ1-2; 8 bases map to TRBD1. This CDR3 has 16 residues. The V segment lost 0 bases and the J segment 8 bases; nucleotides outside the gene matches: 12. CDR1 SGDLS and CDR2 YYNGEE come from the germline V gene. The CDR3 here is CASSVGPPTGGEGYTF. CDR3 coding DNA: TGTGCCAGCAGCGTAGGGCCCCCTACAGGGGGGGAAGGCTACACCTTC. The full variable domain, with the rest looked up from reference TRBV9 and TRBJ1-2, is DSGVTQTPKHLITATGQRVTLRCSPRSGDLSVYWYQQSLDQGLQFLIQYYNGEERAKGNILERFSAQQFPDLHSELNLSSLELGDSALYFCASSVGPPTGGEGYTFGSGTRLTVV.

This clone was detected a few times. This sequence joins TRBV5-4 and TRBJ2-1; 16 positions match TRBD2. V gave up 3 bases and J gave up 9 bases; unmatched junction bases: 6. CDR1 and CDR2 (germline): SGHNT, YYREEE (reference sequence). The CDR3 length is 16 residues. CDR3 sequence reads: CASSSGLAGGRGEQFF. The DNA for the CDR3 is TGTGCCAGCAGCTCGGGACTAGCGGGAGGGCGGGGTGAGCAGTTCTTC.

The genes are TRBV7-6 and TRBJ2-1; the D gene is possibly TRBD2 (5 bases). Germline loops: CDR1 SGHVS, CDR2 FNYEAQ. The CDR3 extends over 16 amino acids. With 5 bases removed from V and 4 bases from J, the gap between germline ends came to 18 bases. This CDR3 is CASSPLPGPGYNEQFF. In nucleotides, the CDR3 is TGTGCCAGCAGCCCCCTCCCCGGGCCGGGGTACAATGAGCAGTTCTTC. The entire variable domain, with the rest obtained from reference TRBV7-6 and TRBJ2-1, is as follows: GAGVSQSPRYKVTKRGQDVALRCDPISGHVSLYWYRQALGQGPEFLTYFNYEAQQDKSGLPNDRFSAERPEGSISTLTIQRTEQRDSAMYRCASSPLPGPGYNEQFFGPGTRLTVL.

The rearrangement links TRBV6-6 to TRBJ2-2, with TRBD1 as a possible D gene (5 bases). The CDR3 has 16 amino acids. Trimming took off 5 bases at V and 5 bases at J, with 18 bases between the two ends. The V gene's germline CDR1 is MNHNY and CDR2 SVGAGI (reference sequence). CDR3 residues: CASSPHLTQGTGELFF. The CDR3 DNA reads TGTGCCAGCAGTCCCCACTTAACCCAGGGAACCGGGGAGCTGTTTTTT.

The chain is built from TRBV5-1 and TRBJ2-2, with D hard to call. Germline lookup yields CDR1 SGHRS and CDR2 YFSETQ. V lost 5 bases to trimming and J lost 1 base, with 6 bases between them. This CDR3 contains 13 residues. CDR3 nucleotides: TGCGCCAGCAGGGCAGGGAACACCGGGGAGCTGTTTTTT. Its protein is CASRAGNTGELFF.

V and J are TRBV7-9 and TRBJ2-5, with 9 bases fitting TRBD1. The CDR3 is made up of 14 amino acids. Germline V gene data show CDR1 as SEHNR and CDR2 as FQNEAQ (reference sequence). V shed 5 bases and J 3 bases; nucleotides not matched to a gene: 4. The CDR3 nucleotides read TGTGCCAGCAGCCCACAGGGGGCGGAAGAGACCCAGTACTTC. It yields the protein CASSPQGAEETQYF.